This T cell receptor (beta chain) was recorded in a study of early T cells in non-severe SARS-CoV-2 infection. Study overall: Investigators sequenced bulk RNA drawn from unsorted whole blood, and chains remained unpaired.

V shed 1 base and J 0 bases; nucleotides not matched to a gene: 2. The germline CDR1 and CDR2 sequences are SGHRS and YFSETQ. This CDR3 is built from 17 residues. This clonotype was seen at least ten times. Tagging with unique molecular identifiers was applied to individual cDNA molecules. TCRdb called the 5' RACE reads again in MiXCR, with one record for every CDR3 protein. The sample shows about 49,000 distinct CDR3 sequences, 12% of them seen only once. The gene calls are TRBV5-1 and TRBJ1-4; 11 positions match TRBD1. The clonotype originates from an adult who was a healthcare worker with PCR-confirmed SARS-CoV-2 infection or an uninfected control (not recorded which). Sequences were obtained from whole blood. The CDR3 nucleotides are TGCGCCAGCAGCTTGTTGGGACAGGGGGCAACTAATGAAAAACTGTTTTTT. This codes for CASSLLGQGATNEKLFF.